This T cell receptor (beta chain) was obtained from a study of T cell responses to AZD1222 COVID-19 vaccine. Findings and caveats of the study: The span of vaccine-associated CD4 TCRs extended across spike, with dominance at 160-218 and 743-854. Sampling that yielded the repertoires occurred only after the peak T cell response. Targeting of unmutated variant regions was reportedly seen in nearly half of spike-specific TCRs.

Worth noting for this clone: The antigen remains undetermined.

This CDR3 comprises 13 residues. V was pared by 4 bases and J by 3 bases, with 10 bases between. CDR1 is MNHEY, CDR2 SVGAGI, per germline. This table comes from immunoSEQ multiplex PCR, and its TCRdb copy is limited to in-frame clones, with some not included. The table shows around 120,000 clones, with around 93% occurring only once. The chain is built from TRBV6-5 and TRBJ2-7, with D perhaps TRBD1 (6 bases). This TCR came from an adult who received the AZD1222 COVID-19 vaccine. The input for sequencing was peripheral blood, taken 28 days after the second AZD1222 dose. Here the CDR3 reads CASSLGRGYEQYF. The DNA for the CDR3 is TGTGCCAGCAGTTTAGGCAGGGGCTACGAGCAGTACTTC.